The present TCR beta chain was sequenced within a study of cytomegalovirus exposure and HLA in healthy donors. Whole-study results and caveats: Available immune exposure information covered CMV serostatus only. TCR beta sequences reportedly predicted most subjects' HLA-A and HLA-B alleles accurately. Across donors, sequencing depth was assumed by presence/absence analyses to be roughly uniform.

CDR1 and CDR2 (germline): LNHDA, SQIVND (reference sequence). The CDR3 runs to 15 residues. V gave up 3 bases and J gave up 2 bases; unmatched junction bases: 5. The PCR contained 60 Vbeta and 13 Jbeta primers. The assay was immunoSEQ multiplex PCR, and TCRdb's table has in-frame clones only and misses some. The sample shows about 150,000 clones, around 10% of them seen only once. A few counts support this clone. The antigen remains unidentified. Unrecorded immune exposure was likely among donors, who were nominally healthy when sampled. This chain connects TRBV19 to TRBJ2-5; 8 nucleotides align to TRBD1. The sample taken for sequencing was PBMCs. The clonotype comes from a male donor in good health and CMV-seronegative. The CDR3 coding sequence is TGTGCCAGTAGTATCAGCACAGGGGGACAAGAGACCCAGTACTTC. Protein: CASSISTGGQETQYF.